Below, one T cell receptor (beta chain) is given with its context. Its target is not known. This sample was taken from a study of graft-versus-host responses after intestinal transplantation. About the study: Transplants given to recipients were multivisceral, liver-intestinal, or isolated intestinal.

Study outcomes and limitations: Circulating GvH clone levels at their peak were associated with HvG declines (early post-transplant). The authors found GvH clones in recipient marrow, some appearing first in ileum or blood.

Assay: immunoSEQ multiplex PCR; the TCRdb copy retains only in-frame clones and omits some. The sample lists approximately 26,000 clones; about 80% were seen once. This CDR3 has 15 residues. Germline CDR1 reads SGHAT; CDR2 reads FQNNGV. V shed 0 bases and J shed 2 bases, with 8 bases lying between them. This receptor was taken from a human donor who received an intestinal transplant. The chain employs TRBV11-2 and TRBJ1-3; D not resolved. Specimen: unstimulated CD4+ T cells sorted from spleen or lymph node cells, collected before intestinal transplant. CDR3: CASSLDPGPGNTIYF. As DNA, the CDR3 is TGTGCCAGCAGCTTAGATCCAGGCCCTGGAAACACCATATATTTT.